Listed below are T cell receptor beta chains from one sample, sequenced in a study of blood T cell repertoires in COVID-19. Using immunoSEQ multiplex PCR, the repertoire was profiled, and TCRdb retains in-frame clones only, with some absent. The sample records around 98,000 clones, nearly 90% being singletons. The specimen was peripheral blood. Source of these receptors: a man aged 70-80 years with acute or convalescent COVID-19. CDR3s include the opening cysteine and the closing phenylalanine or tryptophan. The order of the fields is clone size, D gene, V gene, J gene, CDR3 protein, CDR3 DNA. A D gene is named only where the DNA matches it firmly. Clone size is given for some rows only: seen once, a few or many times, or a class if the clone is expanded.

>.|.|TRBV28|TRBJ2-3
CASSPPRRGPDTQYF
TGTGCCAGCAGCCCTCCCCGGCGGGGGCCAGATACGCAGTATTTT
>few|.|TRBV5-1|TRBJ2-3
CASSLGLTDTQYF
TGCGCCAGCAGCTTGGGGCTCACAGATACGCAGTATTTT
>.|.|TRBV21-1|TRBJ2-5
CASSSTYWTGSWGGVRETQYF
TGTGCCAGCAGCTCTACATATTGGACAGGGTCCTGGGGGGGCGTCAGGGAGACCCAGTACTTC
>.|.|TRBV29-1|TRBJ2-5
CSVEAGRKETQYF
TGCAGCGTTGAGGCGGGCAGAAAGGAGACCCAGTACTTC
>few|TRBD2|TRBV18|TRBJ2-1
CASSPPAGGVYNEQFF
TGTGCCAGCTCACCTCCAGCGGGGGGGGTCTACAATGAGCAGTTCTTC
>few|.|TRBV18|TRBJ2-2
CASSPRAFRNTGELFF
TGTGCCAGCTCACCCAGGGCTTTCCGGAACACCGGGGAGCTGTTTTTT
>.|TRBD1|TRBV7-2|TRBJ1-2
CASSGEGQGALLNGYTF
TGTGCCAGCAGCGGGGAGGGACAGGGGGCCTTACTTAATGGCTACACCTTC
>once|TRBD1|TRBV7-6|TRBJ1-1
CASSLGTGMNTEAFF
TGTGCCAGCAGCTTAGGGACAGGGATGAACACTGAAGCTTTCTTT
>large|TRBD2|TRBV6-2/TRBV6-3|TRBJ2-5
CASSPPTSGGETQYF
TGTGCCAGCAGTCCCCCGACTAGCGGGGGAGAGACCCAGTACTTC
>once|TRBD1|TRBV9|TRBJ2-3
CASSVRTGEADTQYF
TGTGCCAGCAGCGTCCGGACAGGGGAGGCCGATACGCAGTATTTT
>.|TRBD1|TRBV5-5|TRBJ1-3
CASSRGQGGNTIYF
TGTGCCAGCAGCAGGGGACAGGGAGGAAACACCATATATTTT
>few|TRBD1|TRBV7-9|TRBJ1-2
CASSPRTGHYGYTF
TGTGCCAGCAGCCCAAGGACAGGGCACTATGGCTACACCTTC
>.|.|TRBV27|TRBJ1-5
CASSLSRTVHNQPQHF
TGTGCCAGCAGTTTATCCCGGACAGTCCACAATCAGCCCCAGCATTTT
>.|.|TRBV3-1/TRBV3-2|TRBJ2-1
CASSPSSGLPSYNEQFF
TGTGCCAGCAGCCCGTCCTCGGGACTCCCCTCCTACAATGAGCAGTTCTTC
>.|TRBD1|TRBV5-4|TRBJ1-1
CASSYDRGEAFF
TGTGCCAGCAGCTACGACAGGGGTGAAGCTTTCTTT
>.|.|TRBV18|TRBJ2-7
CASSPPSGYEGEQYF
TGTGCCAGCTCACCACCGAGCGGGTATGAAGGCGAGCAGTACTTC
>.|.|TRBV6-1|TRBJ1-3
CASSYSAGNTIYF
TGTGCCAGCAGTTATTCCGCTGGAAACACCATATATTTT
>.|.|TRBV12-3/TRBV12-4|TRBJ1-1
CASSLYMNTEAFF
TGTGCCAGCAGTTTATATATGAACACTGAAGCTTTCTTT
>.|TRBD1|TRBV7-9|TRBJ2-1
CASSPGGGKKVEQFF
TGTGCCAGCAGCCCAGGGGGCGGTAAAAAAGTTGAGCAGTTCTTC
>once|.|TRBV2|TRBJ2-3
CASSEGTASTDTQYF
TGTGCCAGCAGTGAGGGCACAGCTAGCACAGATACGCAGTATTTT
>.|TRBD1|TRBV4-2|TRBJ1-2
CASSQTRTGGNGYTF
TGTGCCAGCAGCCAAACCCGGACAGGGGGCAATGGCTACACCTTC
>.|TRBD1|TRBV4-1|TRBJ1-2
CASSQEGLQGAIYGYTF
TGCGCCAGCAGCCAAGAAGGCCTACAGGGGGCAATCTATGGCTACACCTTC
>.|.|TRBV6-5|TRBJ2-3
CASKGLDTQYF
TGTGCCAGTAAAGGACTTGATACGCAGTATTTT
>few|TRBD2|TRBV7-2|TRBJ2-3
CASSLGLTSGGTDTQYF
TGTGCCAGCAGCTTAGGCTTGACTAGCGGGGGCACAGATACGCAGTATTTT
>.|.|TRBV11-3|TRBJ1-5
CASRAPGWDQPQHF
TGTGCCAGCCGCGCCCCGGGATGGGATCAGCCCCAGCATTTT
>.|TRBD2|TRBV6-2/TRBV6-3|TRBJ2-2
CASSLAGVHTGELFF
TGTGCCAGCAGTCTAGCGGGGGTTCACACCGGGGAGCTGTTTTTT
>.|TRBD2|TRBV18|TRBJ2-1
CASSRAGVEQFF
TGTGCCAGCTCACGAGCGGGGGTTGAGCAGTTCTTC
>.|.|TRBV5-6|TRBJ1-3
CASSSTNSGNTIYF
TGTGCCAGCAGCTCCACAAATTCTGGAAACACCATATATTTT
>.|TRBD1|TRBV7-3|TRBJ2-3
CASSFPGQGIDTQYF
TGTGCCAGCAGCTTCCCGGGACAGGGAATTGATACGCAGTATTTT
>.|.|TRBV7-2|TRBJ1-4
CASSAEGGTNEKLFF
TGTGCCAGCAGTGCCGAGGGTGGCACTAATGAAAAACTGTTTTTT
>.|TRBD1|TRBV28|TRBJ1-2
CASSPQGESGYTF
TGTGCCAGCAGTCCCCAGGGGGAGAGTGGCTACACCTTC
>.|TRBD1|TRBV19|TRBJ2-7
CASSVGQGASLEQYF
TGTGCCAGTAGTGTGGGACAGGGGGCTTCGCTCGAGCAGTACTTC
>.|TRBD2|TRBV5-4|TRBJ2-2
CASSRGGQGTGELFF
TGTGCCAGCAGCCGGGGGGGCCAGGGCACCGGGGAGCTGTTTTTT
>.|TRBD1|TRBV28|TRBJ1-4
CASSLRDRGLILFF
TGTGCCAGCAGCTTGCGGGACAGGGGTTTAATACTGTTTTTT
>once|.|TRBV30|TRBJ1-2
CAWSLPGDTPNYGYTF
TGTGCCTGGAGCTTACCTGGGGACACGCCAAACTATGGCTACACCTTC
>.|TRBD1|TRBV28|TRBJ1-5
CASSLTQGISTQHF
TGTGCCAGCAGTTTAACACAGGGGATCTCGACCCAGCATTTT
>.|.|TRBV9|TRBJ1-4
CASSGRGGEEKLFF
TGTGCCAGCAGCGGCAGGGGAGGGGAGGAAAAACTGTTTTTT
>.|.|TRBV5-1|TRBJ2-3
CASTGGGSTDTQYF
TGCGCCAGCACCGGCGGGGGCAGCACAGATACGCAGTATTTT
>.|TRBD2|TRBV6-6|TRBJ2-4
CASAGELAKNIQYF
TGTGCCAGCGCGGGGGAACTAGCCAAAAACATTCAGTACTTC
>.|TRBD1|TRBV6-5|TRBJ1-1
CASLKGAPGTEAFF
TGTGCCAGCCTGAAGGGGGCGCCTGGCACTGAAGCTTTCTTT
>.|TRBD2|TRBV3-1/TRBV3-2|TRBJ2-3
CASSQDSRGDTDTQYF
TGTGCCAGCAGCCAAGATTCGCGGGGGGACACAGATACGCAGTATTTT
>.|TRBD1|TRBV2|TRBJ1-6
CASSEGTGANSPLHF
TGTGCCAGCAGTGAAGGGACAGGGGCTAATTCACCCCTCCACTTT
>.|TRBD1|TRBV11-2|TRBJ1-2
CASSLQGVSGYTF
TGTGCCAGCAGCTTACAGGGGGTGTCTGGCTACACCTTC
>.|.|TRBV19|TRBJ1-5
CASQPSLSVQPQHF
TGTGCCAGCCAGCCGAGTCTAAGCGTTCAGCCCCAGCATTTT
>once|TRBD1|TRBV5-4|TRBJ1-6
CASSDRQGGSYNSPLHF
TGTGCCAGCAGCGATCGACAGGGGGGCTCCTATAATTCACCCCTCCACTTT
>.|.|TRBV24-1|TRBJ2-7
CATSDSRGYEQYF
TGTGCCACCAGTGATTCCAGGGGCTACGAGCAGTACTTC
>.|.|TRBV28|TRBJ1-1
CASSPTETNTEAFF
TGTGCCAGCAGTCCAACAGAAACGAACACTGAAGCTTTCTTT
>.|.|TRBV5-1|TRBJ2-1
CASSLAGSYNEQFF
TGCGCCAGCAGCTTGGCGGGTTCCTACAATGAGCAGTTCTTC
>.|TRBD1|TRBV5-5|TRBJ1-1
CASSSGMDRGTTEAFF
TGTGCCAGCAGCTCAGGAATGGACAGGGGGACCACTGAAGCTTTCTTT
>.|TRBD2|TRBV29-1|TRBJ2-5
CSVAASGGQETQYF
TGCAGCGTTGCGGCGAGCGGGGGTCAAGAGACCCAGTACTTC
>few|.|TRBV3-1/TRBV3-2|TRBJ1-2
CASSRSTPHGYGYTF
TGTGCCAGCAGCCGATCGACACCGCACGGCTATGGCTACACCTTC
>.|TRBD2|TRBV6-6|TRBJ2-6
CASRVSGGGANVLTF
TGTGCCAGCAGAGTTAGCGGGGGTGGGGCCAACGTCCTGACTTTC
>.|.|TRBV27|TRBJ2-7
CASSPDSIPYEQYF
TGTGCCAGCAGTCCCGACAGTATTCCCTACGAGCAGTACTTC
>.|.|TRBV18|TRBJ1-2
CASSPLADSSTNYGYTF
TGTGCCAGCTCCCCTCTGGCGGACAGCTCAACCAACTATGGCTACACCTTC
>.|.|TRBV5-4|TRBJ1-6
CASSPGWRGSPLHF
TGTGCCAGCAGCCCGGGGTGGCGGGGTTCACCCCTCCACTTT